This entry lists 7 T cell receptor beta chains sequenced from one sample in a study of T cells in Graves' hyperthyroidism and ophthalmopathy. Amplification yielded TCR beta CDR3 regions, with RNA transcripts as the source. TCR CDR3 regions were first amplified by RT-PCR with HTBI primers. Using its own MiXCR run on the multiplex PCR reads, TCRdb lists one record per CDR3 protein. The table lists about 400,000 distinct CDR3 sequences, 14% to 15% of them singletons. Material for sequencing was blood. The source of these receptors is a woman aged 25 to 45 with Graves' hyperthyroidism.

This chain connects TRBV4-1 to TRBJ2-7; possible D gene TRBD1, 6 bases. Between the trimmed V and J ends, which lost 4 bases and 4 bases, there was a span of 11 bases. Germline CDR1 is MGHRA and CDR2 is YSYEKL. The CDR3 runs 13 residues. The CDR3 region is CASSLNRVYEQYF. DNA for the CDR3: TGCGCCAGCAGCCTCAACAGGGTTTACGAGCAGTACTTC.

This clonotype was seen a handful of times. The V and J genes are TRBV19 and TRBJ1-2; no clear D gene. The CDR3 consists of 13 residues. The V and J ends lost 7 bases and 1 base respectively, with 10 bases between them. Germline CDR1 LNHDA, CDR2 SQIVND (reference sequence). The CDR3 reads CASIPDGNYGYTF. CDR3 nucleotides: TGTGCCAGTATCCCGGACGGTAACTATGGCTACACCTTC.

This clonotype has just a few counts. The V gene is TRBV6-4, the J gene TRBJ1-5; D gene uncertain. V shed 4 bases and J shed 2 bases, with 12 bases lying between them. Germline assignment: CDR1 MRHNA and CDR2 SNTAGT. The CDR3 totals 15 residues. CDR3 amino acids: CASSGRVHGNQPQHF. The CDR3 DNA is TGTGCCAGCAGTGGTAGGGTTCATGGCAATCAGCCCCAGCATTTT.

This clonotype was seen a few times. This chain uses TRBV20-1 with TRBJ2-1, with D unresolved. CDR3 length equals 13 residues. CDR1 DFQATT and CDR2 SNEGSKA come from the germline V gene (reference sequence). Deletions cut 0 bases from V and 8 bases from J, with 11 bases between. CDR3 DNA: TGCAGTGCTAGAGACGCCAGGTTTTATGAGCAGTTCTTC. It is translated as CSARDARFYEQFF.

This clonotype was seen a handful of times. J is TRBJ2-2 and V is TRBV5-1, with TRBD2 identical over 10 bases. CDR1 and CDR2 (germline): SGHRS, YFSETQ. Germline trimming cut 5 bases from V and 1 base from J; bases unmatched to any gene: 2. The CDR3 totals 15 residues. The CDR3 DNA is TGCGCCAGCAGGATAGCGGGAGGGAACACCGGGGAGCTGTTTTTT. It encodes CASRIAGGNTGELFF.

This sequence joins TRBV27 and TRBJ2-3; 14 bases match TRBD2. CDR1 and CDR2 (germline): MNHEY, SMNVEV (reference sequence). Trimming removed 5 bases from V and 5 bases from J; junction bases left unmatched: 12. The CDR3 sequence is 18 residues long. The CDR3 region is CASSLTLGTSGRRDTQYF. CDR3 DNA: TGTGCCAGCAGTCTGACCCTAGGGACTAGCGGGAGAAGAGATACGCAGTATTTT.

This rearrangement joins TRBV20-1 to TRBJ2-7, with 8 bases aligning to TRBD2. Per germline, CDR1 DFQATT and CDR2 SNEGSKA (reference sequence). V was clipped by 3 bases and J by 3 bases; unmatched bases: 7. This CDR3 is built from 14 residues. CDR3 bases: TGCAGTGCTAGCGGCAGCGGGAGAGGCTACGAGCAGTACTTC. This encodes CSASGSGRGYEQYF.